The 22 T cell receptor beta chains presented below share a single source sample, sequenced in a study of T cell repertoires in cytomegalovirus infection. For these receptors, no antigen is known. One entry per CDR3 protein, called by TCRdb with MiXCR from the reads. Seen here are approximately 990,000 distinct CDR3 sequences, around 31% observed once, and the top ten hold over 13%. The starting material was cultured CD8+ T cells from PBMCs, obtained from culture after CMV antigen stimulation. Receptors originate from a human donor in good health (CMV status not recorded). Some clones in this sample may be carry-over from other donors' samples.

In this sample, this clonotype turned up many times. This chain links TRBV7-6 with TRBJ2-2, with D possibly matching TRBD1 (6 bases). There are 15 residues in the CDR3. The germline V gene encodes CDR1 SGHVS and CDR2 FNYEAQ. V lost 3 bases to trimming and J lost 5 bases, with 13 bases between them. Here the CDR3 reads CASSLTMGTTGELFF. The CDR3, as DNA: TGTGCCAGCAGCTTGACGATGGGGACAACCGGGGAGCTGTTTTTT.

This clonotype was recorded many times. J is TRBJ2-4 and V is TRBV6-5; 7 bases agree with TRBD1. CDR1 and CDR2 (germline): MNHEY, SVGAGI. V trimming: 5 bases; J trimming: 2 bases; junction bases outside the gene matches: 15. This CDR3 is 18 amino acids long. This chain's CDR3 is CASSTSRSGGFTKNIQYF. CDR3 DNA: TGTGCCAGCAGTACAAGCAGATCAGGGGGTTTCACCAAAAACATTCAGTACTTC.

This chain joins TRBV27 and TRBJ2-5; no definite D call. Germline loops: CDR1 MNHEY, CDR2 SMNVEV (reference sequence). The V end lost 5 bases, the J end lost 0 bases, and 13 bases lay between the germline ends. CDR3 length: 15 amino acids. Written as DNA, the CDR3 is TGTGCCAGCAGTCCCTGGGCCCCGCACCAAGAGACCCAGTACTTC. It codes for CASSPWAPHQETQYF.

The chain links TRBV27 to TRBJ2-2; the D gene is possibly TRBD1 (5 bases). The CDR3 extends over 15 amino acids. In germline, CDR1 is MNHEY, CDR2 SMNVEV (reference sequence). Trimming left V 6 bases short and J 5 bases short, with 16 bases between. CDR3 loop: CASRQNPGWTGELFF. CDR3 sequence (DNA): TGTGCCAGCAGACAAAATCCAGGGTGGACCGGGGAGCTGTTTTTT.

This clonotype came up many times. This rearrangement joins TRBV7-2 to TRBJ1-2, with TRBD1 as a possible D gene (5 bases). CDR1 SGHTA and CDR2 FQGNSA come from the germline V gene. This CDR3 region has 16 residues. Trimming shortened V by 1 base and J by 3 bases, and 15 bases separated the two germline ends. In DNA, the CDR3 is TGTGCCAGCAGCTTAGTGGATACCGGGACCGACTATGGCTACACCTTC. Residues: CASSLVDTGTDYGYTF.

The V gene is TRBV15, the J gene TRBJ2-1; D is unclear. The germline V gene has CDR1 LNHNV and CDR2 YYDKDF (reference sequence). The CDR3 totals 12 residues. Deletions cut 6 bases from V and 6 bases from J, with 9 bases between. CDR3 in amino acids: CATRMGFNEQFF. The CDR3 DNA reads TGTGCCACCAGGATGGGGTTCAATGAGCAGTTCTTC.

This clonotype appeared many times. This rearrangement joins TRBV7-2 to TRBJ2-1; 8 bases map to TRBD2. The trim removed 3 bases at V and 0 bases at J, leaving 1 base unmatched. This CDR3 has 15 amino acids. The germline V gene has CDR1 SGHTA and CDR2 FQGNSA. DNA for the CDR3: TGTGCCAGCAGCTTCGGGGGGGCCTCCTACAATGAGCAGTTCTTC. This codes for CASSFGGASYNEQFF.

The V and J genes are TRBV2 and TRBJ2-3; 9 bases map to TRBD2. Germline V lookup: CDR1 SNHLY, CDR2 FYNNEI. V was clipped by 8 bases and J by 0 bases; unmatched bases: 15. CDR3 length: 18 residues. The CDR3 DNA sequence: TGTGCCAGCTGGGGGGAGACTAGCGGAAGATCTAGCACAGATACGCAGTATTTT. Translating gives CASWGETSGRSSTDTQYF.

The chain has TRBV2 and TRBJ2-7, with 7 bases matching TRBD2. The V segment lost 9 bases and the J segment 4 bases; nucleotides outside the gene matches: 6. CDR3 size: 12 residues. Per the germline V gene, CDR1 is SNHLY and CDR2 is FYNNEI. CDR3 loop: CARGGGGYEQYF. In DNA, the CDR3 is TGTGCCAGGGGAGGCGGGGGTTACGAGCAGTACTTC.

V gene TRBV12-3 or TRBV12-4 combines with J gene TRBJ1-5, with a possible D match to TRBD1 (6 bases). The CDR3 consists of 13 residues. Deletions cut 4 bases from V and 4 bases from J, with 8 bases between. Here the CDR3 reads CASSYRVNQPQHF. CDR3 DNA: TGTGCCAGCAGTTACAGGGTTAATCAGCCCCAGCATTTT.

The chain joins TRBV11-1 to TRBJ2-7; 7 nucleotides match TRBD1. CDR3 length equals 15 residues. The V and J ends lost 1 base and 9 bases, in that order; junction bases with no gene match: 12. CDR1 and CDR2 (germline): SGHAT, FQDESV (reference sequence). The DNA for the CDR3 is TGTGCCAGCAGCTTAGGGTCTCGGACAGGCGGCGGGCAGTACGTC. Translated, it gives CASSLGSRTGGGQYV.

In its sample, this clonotype was seen many times. The chain combines TRBV12-3 or TRBV12-4 with TRBJ2-7, with a tentative D call TRBD2 (7 bases). The CDR3 is made up of 14 amino acids. V gave up 6 bases and J gave up 3 bases, with 15 bases separating them. The CDR3 sequence is CASSLGGLGYEQYV. Written as DNA, the CDR3 is TGTGCCAGCAGCCTGGGGGGGCTCGGCTACGAGCAGTACGTC.

This clonotype was found a few times. CDR3 in amino acids: CASSIEGEANEKLFF. In nucleotides, the CDR3 is TGTGCCAGCAGCATAGAGGGGGAGGCTAATGAAAAACTGTTTTTT. The rearrangement uses TRBV9 and TRBJ1-4; maybe TRBD1 (6 bases). The CDR3 length is 15 residues. V was cut by 4 bases and J by 3 bases, with 13 bases left in between. Germline values: CDR1 SGDLS, CDR2 YYNGEE.

The chain recombines TRBV6-9 with TRBJ2-7; the D gene is possibly TRBD2 (5 bases). The CDR3 contains 14 residues. The germline CDR1 and CDR2 sequences are MNHGY and SVAAGI. This CDR3 reads CANSYDGIDYEQYV. The CDR3, as DNA: TGTGCCAACAGTTACGACGGGATTGACTACGAGCAGTACGTC.

This clonotype turned up a few times. This rearrangement joins TRBV24-1 to TRBJ2-1, with a weak D call TRBD1 (6 bases). Germline CDR1 is KGHDR and CDR2 is SFDVKD. Trimming cost V 7 bases and J 3 bases, with 21 bases left between them. The CDR3 is 17 residues long. The CDR3 region is CATSEGVLASSYNEQFF. As DNA, the CDR3 is TGTGCCACCAGCGAGGGGGTTTTGGCGTCAAGCTACAATGAGCAGTTCTTC.

This clonotype was seen more than once but under ten times. This may arise from a read error, as a much more abundant clone is one base away. This chain links TRBV6-5 with TRBJ1-4; D is ambiguous. The V gene lost 6 bases and the J gene lost 7 bases, with 6 bases spanning the gap. CDR3 size: 11 residues. CDR1 and CDR2 (germline): MNHEY, SVGAGI. The chain's CDR3 is CASSMGEKLFF. For the CDR3, the DNA is TGTGCCAGCAGCATGGGTGAAAAACTGTTTTTT.

This clonotype was counted ten times or more. The chain carries TRBV7-6 and TRBJ1-1; D remains unclear. The CDR3 spans 13 residues. Trimming removed 5 bases at V and 3 bases at J, with 10 bases between. Germline V gene lookup returns CDR1 SGHVS and CDR2 FNYEAQ. CDR3 bases: TGTGCCAGCAGCAAAGACGTCTACACTGAAGCTTTCTTT. Translated: CASSKDVYTEAFF.

This clonotype was detected only a few times. The chain's CDR3 is CASSYIAAGQDEQFF. DNA of the CDR3: TGTGCCAGCAGTTACATCGCGGCTGGCCAAGATGAGCAGTTCTTC. The V call is TRBV6-5, the J call TRBJ2-1; no reliable D call. CDR3 size: 15 residues. Trimming stripped 2 bases from V and 8 bases from J, with 16 bases between. Germline V lookup: CDR1 MNHEY, CDR2 SVGAGI.

The chain recombines TRBV6-6 with TRBJ1-1; no definite D call. Trimming left V 10 bases short and J 1 base short, with 7 bases between. The CDR3 is 11 amino acids. The germline V gene has CDR1 MNHNY and CDR2 SVGAGI (reference sequence). CDR3 sequence reads: CAIRENTEAFF. In DNA form, the CDR3 reads TGTGCCATCCGGGAGAACACTGAAGCTTTCTTT.

This clonotype was observed a few times. The chain combines TRBV10-3 with TRBJ1-5; 8 bases are shared with TRBD1. The junction had 6 bases not matched to a gene; V was cut back by 1 base and J by 4 bases. CDR1 is ENHRY, CDR2 SYGVKD, per germline. The CDR3 length is 16 residues. CDR3 bases: TGTGCCATCAGTGAGTTTCTAGACAGGGGTAATCAGCCCCAGCATTTT. Translated, it gives CAISEFLDRGNQPQHF.

This chain connects TRBV27 to TRBJ2-1, with 9 bases fitting TRBD1. This CDR3 is 20 amino acids long. The germline V gene encodes CDR1 MNHEY and CDR2 SMNVEV (reference sequence). The junction had 16 bases not matched to a gene; V was cut back by 2 bases and J by 2 bases. CDR3 amino acids: CASSLDWGPGQGLPYNEQFF. The CDR3 nucleotides are TGTGCCAGCAGTTTAGATTGGGGACCGGGACAGGGACTCCCCTACAATGAGCAGTTCTTC.

The chain combines TRBV11-1 with TRBJ2-2; maybe TRBD2 (6 bases). CDR3 length equals 15 residues. V lost 4 bases to trimming and J lost 1 base, with 10 bases between them. Germline loops: CDR1 SGHAT, CDR2 FQDESV (reference sequence). The CDR3 DNA is TGTGCCAGCAGCTCGGGGCGGGGGAACACCGGGGAGCTGTTTTTT. Protein sequence: CASSSGRGNTGELFF.